The TCR beta chain described here comes from a study of blood T cell repertoires in COVID-19. The wider study: The United States, Italy and Spain were the sources of the acute and convalescent COVID-19 samples. The cDNA or gDNA used as material had been derived from T cells, B-cell-depleted T cells, or PBMCs.

V shed 4 bases and J shed 3 bases, with 19 bases lying between them. The germline V gene has CDR1 SGHAT and CDR2 FQNNGV. This CDR3 comprises 16 residues. Original processing methods: Quantification of nucleated cells was approximated via reference gene primer amplification. Sequencing was performed with immunoSEQ multiplex PCR; in TCRdb, only in-frame clones are kept and a portion is missing. V and J calls and clone size come straight from that table; D and trimming were deduced from the DNA. The data show hundreds of thousands of clones, around 87% seen once. Sequencing was done on a sample of peripheral blood. The sequence was collected from a woman aged 45-60 years who had recovered from COVID-19. The rearrangement uses TRBV11-2 and TRBJ2-7; maybe TRBD2 (6 bases). CDR3 nucleotide sequence: TGTGCCAGCAGCTCAGGAGGGTCAATAGCAAGCTACGAGCAGTACTTC. Translating it yields CASSSGGSIASYEQYF.